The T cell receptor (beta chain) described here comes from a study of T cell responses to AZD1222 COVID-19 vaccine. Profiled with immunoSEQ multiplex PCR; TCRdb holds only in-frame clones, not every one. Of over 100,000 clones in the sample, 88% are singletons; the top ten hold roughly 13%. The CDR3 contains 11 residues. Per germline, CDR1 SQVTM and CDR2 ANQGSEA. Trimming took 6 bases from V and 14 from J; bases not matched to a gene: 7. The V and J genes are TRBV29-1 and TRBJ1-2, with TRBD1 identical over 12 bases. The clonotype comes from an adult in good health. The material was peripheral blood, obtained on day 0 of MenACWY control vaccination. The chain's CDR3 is CSVLGQGAVTF. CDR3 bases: TGCAGCGTCCTGGGACAGGGGGCCGTGACCTTC.